The following is a TCR beta chain sequence with its context. The data were taken from a study of blood T cell repertoires in COVID-19. Trimming took off 2 bases at V and 9 bases at J, with 15 bases between the two ends. The CDR3 length is 14 residues. CDR1 is SNHLY and CDR2 is FYNNEI in the germline V gene. This table comes from immunoSEQ multiplex PCR, and its TCRdb copy is limited to in-frame clones, with some not included. The repertoire consists of approximately 300,000 clones, with approximately 90% occurring once and the leading ten covering 3.7%. The source material was peripheral blood. The sequence was collected from a woman in her thirties or forties with acute or convalescent COVID-19. The chain has TRBV2 and TRBJ2-3; D perhaps matches TRBD2 (6 bases). The CDR3 DNA reads TGTGCCAGCAGTGAACTTCTAGCGTGGCGGACGCAGTATTTT. Encoded protein: CASSELLAWRTQYF.